Listed below are T cell receptor beta chains from one sample, sequenced in a study of T cells in Graves' hyperthyroidism and ophthalmopathy. TCRdb reanalysed the multiplex PCR reads using MiXCR and keeps one entry per CDR3 protein. This sample has around 700,000 distinct CDR3 sequences, with roughly 32% found just once. Sequencing was done on a sample of blood. Receptors were obtained from a middle-aged woman with Graves' hyperthyroidism. CDR3s include the opening cysteine and the closing phenylalanine or tryptophan.

V gene: TRBV2
CDR3 protein: CASSPGRSPSYEQCF

V gene: TRBV12-3/TRBV12-4
CDR3 protein: CASSLAGAGEKLFF

V gene: TRBV29-1
CDR3 protein: CRLDAGIGETQYF

V gene: TRBV7-9
CDR3 protein: CASSPTSGGGELFF

V gene: TRBV19
CDR3 protein: CASRRGTRGNEQFF

V gene: TRBV19
CDR3 protein: CASILSRFLPDTEAFF

V gene: TRBV29-1
CDR3 protein: CSADKQPNYGYTF

V gene: TRBV25-1
CDR3 protein: CASSSSPQAETQYF

V gene: TRBV7-8
CDR3 protein: CASITGVTGEQYF

V gene: TRBV28
CDR3 protein: CASTPSQNYEQYF

V gene: TRBV6-5
CDR3 protein: CASSYVGLAGGSYEQYF